This T cell receptor (beta chain) comes out of a study of blood T cell repertoires in COVID-19. In the study overall: Material from acute and convalescent COVID-19 was sourced from the United States, Italy and Spain.

Germline CDR1 reads ENHRY; CDR2 reads SYGVKD. The length of the CDR3 is 14 residues. V was pared by 0 bases and J by 5 bases, with 9 bases between. How the authors handled the data: The assay estimated nucleated cells by amplifying reference gene primers. Profiled with immunoSEQ multiplex PCR; TCRdb holds only in-frame clones, not every one. That table is the source of V, J and clone size, and D and trimming were worked out from the DNA. The sample contains some 200,000 clones, 65% to 90% of which appear only once. The chain joins TRBV10-3 to TRBJ2-3, with D perhaps TRBD2 (5 bases). Sequenced material: PBMCs or T cells enriched from blood (not recorded which). The TCR comes from a woman aged 55-69 years with acute COVID-19. CDR3 region: CAISESRGIDTQYF. In nucleotides, the CDR3 is TGTGCCATCAGTGAGTCACGGGGTATAGATACGCAGTATTTT.